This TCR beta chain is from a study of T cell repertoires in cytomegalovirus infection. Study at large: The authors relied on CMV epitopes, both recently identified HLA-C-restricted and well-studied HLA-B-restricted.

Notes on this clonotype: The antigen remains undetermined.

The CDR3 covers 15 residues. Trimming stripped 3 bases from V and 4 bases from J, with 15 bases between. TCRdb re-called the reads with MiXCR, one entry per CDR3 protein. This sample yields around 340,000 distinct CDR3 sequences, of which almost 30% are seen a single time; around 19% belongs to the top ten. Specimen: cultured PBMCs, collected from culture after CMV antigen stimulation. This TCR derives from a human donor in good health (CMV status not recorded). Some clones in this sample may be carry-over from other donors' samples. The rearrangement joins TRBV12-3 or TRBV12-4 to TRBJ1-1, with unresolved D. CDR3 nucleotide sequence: TGTGCCAGCAGTTTGGGAGGCAGATCGACCACTGAAGCTTTCTTT. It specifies CASSLGGRSTTEAFF.